This T cell receptor beta chain comes out of a study of T cells in localized non-small cell lung cancer. In germline, CDR1 is KGHSH, CDR2 LQKENI. The V end was cut by 3 bases, the J end by 0 bases, with 9 bases between. The CDR3 has 15 residues. Profiling relied on immunoSEQ multiplex PCR, and the TCRdb table lists in-frame clones only, not all of them. The sample carries about 26,000 clones, around four fifths recorded once. The receptor's source is a woman aged 40-75 years with stage I lung adenocarcinoma. The sample consisted of peripheral blood, taken before any cancer treatment. The chain links TRBV18 to TRBJ1-5, with D possibly matching TRBD1 (6 bases). The DNA of the CDR3 is TGTGCCAGCTCACCCCGACAGGATAGCAATCAGCCCCAGCATTTT. Translated: CASSPRQDSNQPQHF.